The 8 T cell receptor beta chains below were found in one sample sequenced in a study of blood T cell repertoires in COVID-19. Libraries were prepared by immunoSEQ multiplex PCR; TCRdb keeps only in-frame clonotypes and omits some of them. Here the sample spans about 170,000 clones, just over 90% being singletons. Material for sequencing was peripheral blood. The source of these receptors is a man between 18 and 35 years old with COVID-19, enrolled during active disease.

This clone came up a few times. The chain joins TRBV5-6 to TRBJ1-1; 7 nucleotides match TRBD1. The CDR3 has 15 residues. Germline V gives CDR1 SGHDT, CDR2 YYEEEE. V lost 0 bases to trimming and J lost 5 bases; unmatched junction nucleotides: 7. The CDR3 here is CASSLGQGVLTEAFF. The CDR3 DNA reads as TGTGCCAGCAGCTTGGGACAGGGTGTTTTGACTGAAGCTTTCTTT.

Of note for this clone: Germline and junction disagree at one end, which may indicate a read error. CDR3 nucleotide sequence: TGTGCCAGCTCACCATTGGGGACAGTTAATGAAAAACTGCTTTTT. It specifies CASSPLGTVNEKLLF. The gene calls are TRBV18 and TRBJ1-4, with 7 bases identical to TRBD1. This CDR3 is 15 amino acids long. Germline loops: CDR1 KGHSH, CDR2 LQKENI.

The chain carries TRBV3-1 (or the pseudogene TRBV3-2) and TRBJ1-6; unclear D gene. Germline-derived CDR1 and CDR2 are LGHDT and YNNKEL (reference sequence). Trimming removed 1 base from V and 3 bases from J, with 13 bases in between. The CDR3 spans 17 residues. For the CDR3, the DNA is TGTGCCAGCAGCCAAGTTAGAGGGAACTTCTATAATTCACCCCTCCACTTT. It specifies CASSQVRGNFYNSPLHF.

This sequence joins TRBV29-1 and TRBJ2-2; D perhaps matches TRBD2 (6 bases). The germline V gene has CDR1 SQVTM and CDR2 ANQGSEA. V dropped 0 bases and J dropped 2 bases, with 16 bases sitting between them. The CDR3 totals 17 residues. The CDR3 sequence: CSVEDSDGSGNTGELFF. The CDR3 region has the DNA TGCAGCGTTGAAGATAGTGACGGGAGTGGCAACACCGGGGAGCTGTTTTTT.

This clone appeared once. The chain couples TRBV9 to TRBJ2-1; 13 bases align to TRBD2. The CDR3 has 16 amino acids. Trimming took 0 bases from V and 8 from J; bases not matched to a gene: 5. The germline CDR1 and CDR2 sequences are SGDLS and YYNGEE. In DNA, the CDR3 is TGTGCCAGCAGCGTAGCCCCGGGACTAGCGGGACATGAGCAGTTCTTC. It translates to CASSVAPGLAGHEQFF.

This sequence joins TRBV7-8 and TRBJ1-2, with D possibly matching TRBD1 (5 bases). Germline CDR1 reads SGHVS; CDR2 reads FQNEAQ. The CDR3 is 15 amino acids. Trimming removed 4 bases at V and 4 bases at J, with 16 bases between. For the CDR3, the DNA is TGTGCCAGCAGCTCCATTGGCAGGGTCCTCTATGGCTACACCTTC. Translating gives CASSSIGRVLYGYTF. Drawing the rest from reference TRBV7-8 and TRBJ1-2, the complete variable domain is GAGVSQSPRYKVAKRGQDVALRCDPISGHVSLFWYQQALGQGPEFLTYFQNEAQLDKSGLPSDRFFAERPEGSVSTLKIQRTQQEDSAVYLCASSSIGRVLYGYTFGSGTRLTVV.

The chain links TRBV7-6 to TRBJ1-2; D possibly corresponds to TRBD1 (6 bases). CDR3 length: 12 amino acids. CDR1 SGHVS and CDR2 FNYEAQ come from the germline V gene. The V gene lost 8 bases and the J gene lost 2 bases, with 9 bases spanning the gap. The CDR3 here is CASSDRNYGYTF. The CDR3 DNA is TGTGCCAGCTCGGACAGAAACTATGGCTACACCTTC.

The CDR3 DNA reads TGTGCCAGCAGTGATCATTGGACAGATAGCAATCAGCCCCAGCATTTT. Protein: CASSDHWTDSNQPQHF. V usage is TRBV6-4 and J usage is TRBJ1-5; a weak D match, TRBD1 (6 bases). Germline assignment: CDR1 MRHNA and CDR2 SNTAGT. CDR3 length: 16 residues. Trimming took off 3 bases at V and 0 bases at J, with 12 bases between the two ends.